This T cell receptor (beta chain) emerged from a study of T cell responses to AZD1222 COVID-19 vaccine (dated by TCRdb to the early 2020s). For the study in its entirety: AZD1222 recipients given second doses at about 4 weeks or at about 12 weeks were pooled, since spike-specific TCR depth and breadth were not found to differ between the two schedules. TCR sequencing covered 233 trial participants: 200 to 220 given two doses of AZD1222 and around 26 given two doses of MenACWY control vaccine. Enrollment into the trials was organized by age into subgroups of 18-55, 56-69 and 70-plus years, and those subgroups contained approximately 160, 26 and 62 TCR-sequenced participants, respectively. Overall study outcomes, separate from this receptor: Participants were mostly white British and included more females than males, and it was suggested by the authors that clonal diversity may have been underestimated. Reportedly, almost half of the unique spike-specific TCRs recognized epitopes lying outside the regions that are mutated in the B.1.351 and B.1.1.7 variants. A significant rise in spike-specific TCR breadth and depth was observed after two AZD1222 doses relative to day 0 and relative to MenACWY recipients. Only six AZD1222 recipients were SARS-CoV-2 seropositive at baseline, limiting conclusions about previously exposed vaccinees. In the small 56-69-year group, the increase in depth fell short of significance, most likely because of low power. No day 14 peak-response samples were available, so repertoires were characterized only after the peak T cell response. Vaccine-associated CD4 TCRs spanned the whole spike protein, with dominant responses in regions 160-218 and 743-854.

The CDR3 regions of human TCRbeta chains were analyzed by immunosequencing. Under the source paper's analysis protocol: TCRs in the repertoires were matched against a reference library of SARS-CoV-2-specific TCRs that had been generated with the MIRA antigen-specificity platform. Breadth was defined as the fraction of unique TCRs that were SARS-CoV-2-associated. Depth was defined as the fraction of total T cells that were SARS-CoV-2-associated. Each spike-specific TCR was assigned to its reactive spike region and to a CD4 or CD8 class using the MIRA data. Log10-transformed breadth and depth values were compared by one-way ANOVA with Sidak's multiple comparisons tests. TCRdb took this table from immuneACCESS and kept in-frame rearrangements with V and J called. Such tables lack part of the clones; where checked against another copy, unresolved V genes explain under half of the gap, and the rest is unexplained. That table gives V, J and clone size, and the DNA gave D and trimming. The sample data list over 75,000 clones, and roughly 90% of these were observed just once. The ten biggest clones cover over 2% of the sample.

Relative to germline, V is 2 bases shorter and J is 8 bases shorter, with 18 bases between their ends. CDR1 and CDR2 are read off the germline V gene as MNHEY and SVGAGI. From its cysteine to its phenylalanine, the CDR3 spans 16 amino acids. Only the CDR3 region is kept as DNA, spanning 48 bases read in frame from base 1. The sample's time point, from its label and the paper: baseline before first vaccination. Vaccinee samples were obtained from the UK trials COV001 and COV002, which included a single-blind randomized controlled phase 2/3 trial of AZD1222 (ChAdOx1 nCoV-19) in healthy adults. Trial participant PBMC samples were collected at day 0 and day 28 after the second dose for TCRbeta chain sequencing. Notes on this clone: Its target antigen remains unknown. Base-call qualities are not available, and no considerably larger clone is one nucleotide away.

Sequenced here: peripheral blood, sampled on day 0 of AZD1222 vaccination. The clonotype was recovered from an adult in good health. Recombination connected TRBV6-5 to TRBJ1-4; the D gene is possibly TRBD1, with 6 bases matching. The CDR3 has the sequence CASSYAHGHRDEKLFF. The nucleotide sequence is TGTGCCAGCAGTTACGCCCACGGGCACAGGGACGAAAAACTGTTTTTT.